The rows below give T cell receptor beta chains drawn from one sample of a study of shared clonotypes between healthy human individuals. Here immunoSEQ multiplex PCR was the method, and the copy in TCRdb shows in-frame clones only, minus some. The table lists fewer than 850,000 clones, about 96% of them singletons. Sequencing used naive CD8+ T cells sorted from blood. These receptor sequences come from a man aged 25-45 years in good health. Each CDR3 is given with its conserved first and last residue. The order of the fields is CDR3 protein, V gene, D gene, J gene. The D gene is left open where the match is weak.

CDR3: CAISESRRDSYNEQFF; V: TRBV10-3; D: .; J: TRBJ2-1
CDR3: CASIGSSYEQYF; V: TRBV6-5; D: .; J: TRBJ2-7
CDR3: CASSSHTEAFF; V: TRBV5-8; D: .; J: TRBJ1-1
CDR3: CASSVGMGMNTEAFF; V: TRBV9; D: .; J: TRBJ1-1
CDR3: CASSADSLNTEAFF; V: TRBV6-1; D: .; J: TRBJ1-1
CDR3: CAISEWGTDTQYF; V: TRBV10-3; D: .; J: TRBJ2-3
CDR3: CASSSQGAYGYTF; V: TRBV6-6; D: TRBD1; J: TRBJ1-2
CDR3: CASSATSGRASPYEQYF; V: TRBV7-9; D: TRBD2; J: TRBJ2-7
CDR3: CASSLTGNNEQFF; V: TRBV27; D: .; J: TRBJ2-1
CDR3: CASSDTGVTEAFF; V: TRBV25-1; D: TRBD1; J: TRBJ1-1
CDR3: CASSSGARRPQHF; V: TRBV19; D: .; J: TRBJ1-5
CDR3: CASSRGSTDTQYF; V: TRBV5-6; D: .; J: TRBJ2-3
CDR3: CASSDRAYSYEQYF; V: TRBV27; D: TRBD1; J: TRBJ2-7
CDR3: CASSYGEGRPPYEQYF; V: TRBV6-6; D: TRBD2; J: TRBJ2-7
CDR3: CASRFWDRAIDGNQPQHF; V: TRBV28; D: TRBD1; J: TRBJ1-5
CDR3: CASSPYLDQPQHF; V: TRBV6-1; D: .; J: TRBJ1-5
CDR3: CASSLEPGAWQFF; V: TRBV11-2; D: .; J: TRBJ2-1
CDR3: CAIGGFDYGYTF; V: TRBV10-3; D: .; J: TRBJ1-2
CDR3: CASSIYYGYTF; V: TRBV28; D: .; J: TRBJ1-2
CDR3: CASSPPIKANEQFF; V: TRBV27; D: .; J: TRBJ2-1
CDR3: CASSLGNSYGYTF; V: TRBV13; D: .; J: TRBJ1-2
CDR3: CASSTGTGTPLF; V: TRBV7-9; D: TRBD1; J: TRBJ1-2
CDR3: CASSPGTGNNYGYTF; V: TRBV19; D: TRBD1; J: TRBJ1-2
CDR3: CASSHPEGQRAYEQYF; V: TRBV14; D: .; J: TRBJ2-7
CDR3: CASSLPDRANYGYTF; V: TRBV5-1; D: TRBD1; J: TRBJ1-2
CDR3: CASRYRDRHYEQYF; V: TRBV19; D: TRBD1; J: TRBJ2-7
CDR3: CASSLGGSAHEQYF; V: TRBV7-6; D: .; J: TRBJ2-7
CDR3: CASRLYNEQFF; V: TRBV19; D: .; J: TRBJ2-1
CDR3: CASSLVLAEETQYF; V: TRBV13; D: TRBD2; J: TRBJ2-5
CDR3: CASSSSGSYINEQFF; V: TRBV28; D: TRBD2; J: TRBJ2-1
CDR3: CASSPSGGSSYNEQFF; V: TRBV10-1; D: .; J: TRBJ2-1
CDR3: CASSPSRQGETQYF; V: TRBV23-1; D: TRBD1; J: TRBJ2-5
CDR3: CASIRQFF; V: TRBV5-1; D: .; J: TRBJ2-1
CDR3: CAISEERVGYTF; V: TRBV10-3; D: .; J: TRBJ1-2
CDR3: CSVGQGGEQYF; V: TRBV29-1; D: TRBD1; J: TRBJ2-7
CDR3: CASSQGHMNTEAFF; V: TRBV4-1; D: .; J: TRBJ1-1
CDR3: CASSNPGTGSYEQYF; V: TRBV5-6; D: TRBD1; J: TRBJ2-7
CDR3: CASSLGDEQFF; V: TRBV28; D: .; J: TRBJ2-1
CDR3: CASSIWGNTEAFF; V: TRBV19; D: .; J: TRBJ1-1
CDR3: CASSYGGSGANVLTF; V: TRBV6-5; D: .; J: TRBJ2-6
CDR3: CASSLGLGGEQYF; V: TRBV7-3; D: TRBD2; J: TRBJ2-7
CDR3: CASSTTGTNEQFF; V: TRBV5-1; D: .; J: TRBJ2-1
CDR3: CASRWTGERNEQYF; V: TRBV6-6; D: TRBD1; J: TRBJ2-7
CDR3: CSVVLQGANTEAFF; V: TRBV29-1; D: TRBD1; J: TRBJ1-1
CDR3: CATSRARTGGGKTQYF; V: TRBV15; D: TRBD1; J: TRBJ2-5
CDR3: CASSLLPGYGYTF; V: TRBV5-1; D: .; J: TRBJ1-2
CDR3: CASSLVGNTEAFF; V: TRBV27; D: .; J: TRBJ1-1
CDR3: CASSPLSASGDYNEQFF; V: TRBV7-9; D: TRBD2; J: TRBJ2-1
CDR3: CASSIKLQGPYEQYF; V: TRBV28; D: .; J: TRBJ2-7
CDR3: CASTQPGQPQHF; V: TRBV28; D: .; J: TRBJ1-5
CDR3: CASSAWTMETQYF; V: TRBV5-1; D: .; J: TRBJ2-5
CDR3: CASSFGTTDEQYF; V: TRBV6-5; D: .; J: TRBJ2-7